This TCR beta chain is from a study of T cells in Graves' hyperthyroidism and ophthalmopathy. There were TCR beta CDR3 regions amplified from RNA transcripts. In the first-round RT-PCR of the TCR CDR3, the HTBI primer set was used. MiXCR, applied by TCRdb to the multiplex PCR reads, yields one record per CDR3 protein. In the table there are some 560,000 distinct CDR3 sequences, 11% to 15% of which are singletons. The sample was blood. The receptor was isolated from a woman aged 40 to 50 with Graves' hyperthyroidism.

CDR3 sequence (DNA): TGCGCCAGCAGCTTTGGTCACAGGGACTCCTACGAGCAGTACTTC. It encodes CASSFGHRDSYEQYF. This rearrangement joins TRBV5-1 to TRBJ2-7, with D tentatively TRBD1 (6 bases). Germline V lookup: CDR1 SGHRS, CDR2 YFSETQ. This CDR3 has 15 amino acids. The germline V and J ends were trimmed by 2 bases and 0 bases, with 12 bases remaining between them.